This is a list of T cell receptor beta chains from one sample in a study of blood T cell repertoires in COVID-19. Libraries were prepared by immunoSEQ multiplex PCR; TCRdb keeps only in-frame clonotypes and omits some of them. The sample gives over 200,000 clones, 75% to 90% of which show up once; 4% to 6% is in the top ten. Material for sequencing was peripheral blood. These receptors were collected from a woman in her thirties or forties with acute or convalescent COVID-19. CDR3s leave out the opening cysteine and the closing phenylalanine or tryptophan.

TRBV29-1 | SAAVGGGSGTQY
TRBV2 | ASSSGTGFAYGYT
TRBV3-1/TRBV3-2 | ASSPFGSEAF
TRBV27 | ASSPTGVGSAF
TRBV27 | ASSFGVRGLTEAF
TRBV4-1 | ASSQDLWTGYYGYT
TRBV12-3/TRBV12-4 | ASSFNRDTEAF
TRBV4-1 | ASSQGGARTTSTDTQY
TRBV27 | ASRLRTGDGYT
TRBV11-2 | ASSLAWEKPNNEQF
TRBV7-2 | ASSLPGFHGYT
TRBV9 | ASSTGGSYNSPLH
TRBV19 | ASSTRQGAQETQY
TRBV7-6 | ASSLGGTGWFNNEQF
TRBV6-5 | ASSPQGPGELF
TRBV2 | ASSRRQGTNSPLH
TRBV6-5 | ASRPGGPSPLH
TRBV3-1/TRBV3-2 | ASSPHFIMNTEAF
TRBV5-1 | ASSLQGNTEAF
TRBV3-1/TRBV3-2 | ASSPTSGGALGPF
TRBV4-1 | ASSQLAGGPSYNEQF
TRBV5-1 | ASSLDPAGGRQAKNIQY
TRBV24-1 | ATSDRQVATDTQY
TRBV3-1/TRBV3-2 | ASSLMTGATEAF
TRBV10-3 | AIKRGGYTGELF
TRBV4-1 | ASSHAGTGTEAF
TRBV19 | ASSALAGGTSSTDTQY
TRBV28 | ASSFRGYRDQKLEYGYT
TRBV5-5 | ASSLEAGGGGNTIY
TRBV6-6 | ASSYSSGGPQF
TRBV5-1 | ASSPRGHRDYGYT
TRBV18 | ASSTGTFGGSTEAF
TRBV11-2 | ASSLFPGLAGDHNEQF
TRBV12-3/TRBV12-4 | ASSHRVAGELF
TRBV27 | ASSPRQGYHEKLF
TRBV7-8 | ASSGPSLADQPQH
TRBV19 | ASSAWGEDYGYT
TRBV7-9 | ASSLVGTGYT
TRBV2 | ATNSQSNGPLH
TRBV4-1 | ASSQPGRNTEAF
TRBV5-1 | ASSLGLAGPTDTQY
TRBV2 | ASRLWGQGKQETQY
TRBV18 | ASSQAGRLNSPLH
TRBV4-1 | ASSLTGYGQPQH
TRBV2 | ASSETGGDYGYT
TRBV2 | ASNREANTGELF
TRBV24-1 | ATMTSGGGEQF
TRBV7-8 | ASSSIAGGPWKDIQY
TRBV6-1 | ASMLSGLEAF
TRBV5-4 | ASSLGTSGVIQETQY
TRBV2 | ASRSGTANTEAF
TRBV2 | ASSEARKTQY
TRBV19 | ASTGVGQGTQPQH
TRBV27 | ASSLLGQGGNQPQH